This T cell receptor beta chain was recovered during a study of blood T cell repertoires in COVID-19. This clone appeared a few times. The table came from immunoSEQ multiplex PCR; TCRdb's copy has only in-frame clones and leaves some out. The table lists around 300,000 clones, approximately 90% of them singletons. Germline-derived CDR1 and CDR2 are SGHDN and FVKESK. V lost 1 base and J lost 0, with 10 bases in between. The CDR3 covers 17 residues. The clonotype originates from an older woman in a cohort exposed to, infected with or recovered from COVID-19 (not recorded which). The chain carries TRBV14 and TRBJ1-6; weak D call: TRBD1 (5 bases). Material: PBMCs or T cells enriched from blood (not recorded which). The CDR3 region has the DNA TGTGCCAGCAGCCAAGCAGGGCGGACCTCCTATAATTCACCCCTCCACTTT. It is translated as CASSQAGRTSYNSPLHF.